Listed below are T cell receptor beta chains from one sample, sequenced in a study of shared clonotypes between healthy human individuals. Method: immunoSEQ multiplex PCR; TCRdb's copy keeps in-frame clones and lacks some. The sample lists roughly 1,600,000 clones; 98% to 99% were seen once. Sequencing was performed on naive CD4+ T cells sorted from blood. The receptors here all came from a man aged 25-45 years in good health. The CDR3 runs from the conserved cysteine through the conserved F or W. The D gene is left open where the match is weak. The size entry is marked missing in some rows and otherwise reads once, few, many or a size class.

cdr3_length	d_call	v_call	j_call	clone_size	cdr3_nt	cdr3_aa
15	.	TRBV7-2	TRBJ2-6	once	TGTGCCAGCAGCTTAAGGGGTACTGGGGCCAACGTCCTGACTTTC	CASSLRGTGANVLTF
19	.	TRBV7-9	TRBJ2-1	.	TGTGCCAGCAGCTTAACCCGTATCGGGCAGGGTCGCTCCTACAATGAGCAGTTCTTC	CASSLTRIGQGRSYNEQFF
15	TRBD1	TRBV11-2	TRBJ1-2	once	TGTGCCAGCAGCTCCGTGGGACAGGGCATAGGGGGCTACACCTTC	CASSSVGQGIGGYTF
14	TRBD1	TRBV15	TRBJ2-3	.	TGTGCCACCAGCCGACAGGGGAACACAGATACGCAGTATTTT	CATSRQGNTDTQYF
13	TRBD2	TRBV28	TRBJ2-7	.	TGTGCCAGCAGTTTTCTAGCGGGATCCGAGCAGTACTTC	CASSFLAGSEQYF
15	TRBD1	TRBV4-2	TRBJ2-3	.	TGTGCCAGCAGCCAAGCGGGGACAGCTACAGATACGCAGTATTTT	CASSQAGTATDTQYF
17	.	TRBV14	TRBJ2-1	.	TGTGCCAGCAGCCAAGATGGCTCCTTAGAGGCCTACAATGAGCAGTTCTTC	CASSQDGSLEAYNEQFF
14	.	TRBV5-4	TRBJ2-7	.	TGTGCCAGCAGCTCGCCCAAACAGTCCTACGAGCAGTACTTC	CASSSPKQSYEQYF
15	TRBD2	TRBV5-1	TRBJ2-1	.	TGCGCCAGCAGAGCGGGGCCGAGCTCCTACAATGAGCAGTTCTTC	CASRAGPSSYNEQFF
15	TRBD2	TRBV7-2	TRBJ2-7	.	TGTGCCAGCAGCTTGTATAGCGGGACTACCTACGAGCAGTACTTC	CASSLYSGTTYEQYF
11	.	TRBV6-1	TRBJ1-5	.	TGTGCCAGCAGTGAGTATGTAGCCCAGCATTTT	CASSEYVAQHF
14	.	TRBV6-1	TRBJ2-3	.	TGTGCCAGCAGTGAGGATCCAGGAGCAAATACGCAGTATTTT	CASSEDPGANTQYF
14	.	TRBV28	TRBJ2-5	.	TGTGCCAGCAGCCCCATAAGGGGCCGGGAGACCCAGTACTTC	CASSPIRGRETQYF
14	.	TRBV28	TRBJ2-3	once	TGTGCCACTGAAGGGGTAAACTTCACAGATACGCAGTATTTT	CATEGVNFTDTQYF
15	.	TRBV6-5	TRBJ2-7	.	TGTGCCAGCAGTTTACGCAGCGGGTCCCCCTACGAGCAGTACTTC	CASSLRSGSPYEQYF
13	.	TRBV9	TRBJ2-1	.	TGTGCCAGCAGTCCAAGGGCAGGCAATGAGCAGTTCTTC	CASSPRAGNEQFF
14	.	TRBV4-3	TRBJ1-2	.	TGCGCCAGCAGCCAAGAGATAGGGAACTATGGCTACACCTTC	CASSQEIGNYGYTF
13	.	TRBV27	TRBJ1-2	.	TGTGCCAGCAGCAAAACAGGATGGGATGGCTACACCTTC	CASSKTGWDGYTF
15	TRBD1	TRBV5-1	TRBJ1-2	.	TGCGCCAGCAGCCCCTCGGGACAGCTTACTTATGGCTACACCTTC	CASSPSGQLTYGYTF
15	TRBD1	TRBV27	TRBJ2-7	.	TGTGCCAGCAGTTACCGGACAGGGCAGTCCTACGAGCAGTACTTC	CASSYRTGQSYEQYF
15	TRBD2	TRBV10-2	TRBJ2-7	.	TGCGCCAGCAGTGAACCTAGCGGGAGAAAGGGCGAGCAGTACTTC	CASSEPSGRKGEQYF
16	TRBD2	TRBV10-1	TRBJ2-1	.	TGCGCCAGCAGTGGAGGGTCACTAGCGGGAGGTGATGAGCAGTTCTTC	CASSGGSLAGGDEQFF
14	.	TRBV4-1	TRBJ2-3	.	TGCGCCAGCAGCCAAGATCCAGGGGCAGATACGCAGTATTTT	CASSQDPGADTQYF
14	.	TRBV15	TRBJ2-7	.	TGTGCCACCAGCGGTCGGACATCGGCCTACGAGCAGTACTTC	CATSGRTSAYEQYF
13	.	TRBV9	TRBJ2-1	.	TGTGCCAGCAGCGTAGGTTCGTACAATGAGCAGTTCTTC	CASSVGSYNEQFF
14	.	TRBV7-3	TRBJ2-3	.	TGTGCCAGCAGCCCCGGACTATCCACAGATACGCAGTATTTT	CASSPGLSTDTQYF
16	TRBD2	TRBV19	TRBJ2-4	.	TGTGCCAGTAGTATAGGTCGGACTAGCGGAGATCGCATTCAGTACTTC	CASSIGRTSGDRIQYF
14	.	TRBV7-2	TRBJ1-2	.	TGTGCCAGCAGCTCGCACCCGGGGGCCTCTGGCTACACCTTC	CASSSHPGASGYTF
16	.	TRBV5-6	TRBJ2-1	.	TGTGCCAGCAGCTTAATAGCGCGTAAATCTAGGAATGAGCAGTTCTTC	CASSLIARKSRNEQFF
16	.	TRBV11-2	TRBJ2-2	.	TGTGCCAGCAGCTTAAAACCCAGATCGAACACCGGGGAGCTGTTTTTT	CASSLKPRSNTGELFF
15	.	TRBV11-3	TRBJ2-2	.	TGTGCCAGCAGCCCTGCTTTGAGACAGCACCTGGTGGCGTTTTTT	CASSPALRQHLVAFF
14	.	TRBV2	TRBJ2-3	.	TGTGCCAGCAGTGACAGGAGGAGCACAGATACGCAGTATTTT	CASSDRRSTDTQYF
14	.	TRBV6-5	TRBJ2-5	.	TGTGCCAGCAGTTATTCCGGGATAAGAGAGACCCAGTACTTC	CASSYSGIRETQYF
15	TRBD1	TRBV7-3	TRBJ2-7	.	TGTGCCAGCAGCTTAACGGGGACAGGGGACTACGAGCAGTACTTC	CASSLTGTGDYEQYF
14	TRBD2	TRBV7-9	TRBJ2-7	.	TGTGCCAGCAGCCCGAGCGGGAGCAGGCAGGAGCAGTACTTC	CASSPSGSRQEQYF
16	TRBD2	TRBV2	TRBJ2-1	.	TGTGCCAGCAGCGCCCCACTAGCGGGATACTACAATGAGCAGTTCTTC	CASSAPLAGYYNEQFF